A selection of T cell receptor beta chains follows, all from one sample in a study of T cell changes during pregnancy in multiple sclerosis. The assay was immunoSEQ multiplex PCR, and TCRdb's table has in-frame clones only and misses some. The data hold about 59,000 clones, with less than 95% observed a single time. Sequenced material: CD8+ T cells from peripheral blood mononuclear cells, taken after pregnancy. The receptors were gathered from a female donor with multiple sclerosis, enrolled in a pregnancy study. The CDR3 runs from the conserved cysteine through the conserved F or W.

CDR3 protein	V gene
CASSLHTGSTEAFF	TRBV5-1
CASIATGANTEAFF	TRBV7-6
CASSSTSGRSAGGTQYF	TRBV28
CASSLDWNRGRFGNTIYF	TRBV11-2
CASSGTSQEQYF	TRBV6-5
CASSQYLVGAELTF	TRBV16
CASSSRQNYGYTF	TRBV7-2
CASSVVGSRGYTF	TRBV9
CASSPGTVNTGELFF	TRBV11-2
CASTWGQGTEAFF	TRBV19
CASSLSADRGYEQYF	TRBV11-2
CASSLPGNYEQYF	TRBV11-2
CASSFPRGGIYEQYF	TRBV11-2
CASSFGQGGTYEQYF	TRBV6-5
CASSVGGGSEKLFF	TRBV9
CAWSVGLATNEQYF	TRBV30
CASSYRGFTEAFF	TRBV19
CASSVAPNTYEQYF	TRBV9
CASSLTGETQYF	TRBV27
CASSDPTGSSYEQYF	TRBV2
CASSESAGDQETQYF	TRBV6-1
CASSIDLYNEQFF	TRBV19
CASSIGTEDDTQYF	TRBV5-4
CASSLDSRGGSSYNEQFF	TRBV7-6
CASSLSGSSYNEQFF	TRBV27
CASSPTGYEQYF	TRBV19
CASSLLGPGTQYF	TRBV7-8
CASSPRLGREQYF	TRBV7-8
CASSIVSVGGTNTEAFF	TRBV19